What follows are 16 T cell receptor beta chains derived from one specimen sequenced in a study of radiotherapy plus CTLA-4 blockade in lung cancer. Assay used: immunoSEQ multiplex PCR; TCRdb lists only in-frame clones, some missing. The sample records fewer than 75,000 clones, 87% being singletons. The material sequenced was peripheral blood, taken from a patient treated with radiotherapy plus ipilimumab. All receptors come from a human donor with non-small cell lung cancer that progressed on radiotherapy plus ipilimumab.

The V call is TRBV28, the J call TRBJ1-1; D perhaps matches TRBD1 (6 bases). The CDR3 contains 15 residues. The germline V and J ends were trimmed by 5 bases and 3 bases, with 16 bases remaining between them. CDR1 is MDHEN, CDR2 SYDVKM, per germline. CDR3 nucleotides: TGTGCCAGCAGTCGCCTCCGGGACACGCACACTGAAGCTTTCTTT. The encoded protein is CASSRLRDTHTEAFF.

Remarks on this clone: Other nucleotide sequences from this sample produce the same CDR3. V and J are TRBV5-6 and TRBJ1-4; D is possibly TRBD1 (5 bases). Germline loops: CDR1 SGHDT, CDR2 YYEEEE. The V end lost 4 bases, the J end lost 8 bases, and 12 bases lay between the germline ends. CDR3 length: 13 residues. The CDR3 loop reads CASSGGTSEKLFF. The CDR3 DNA reads as TGTGCCAGCAGCGGGGGGACGTCCGAAAAACTGTTTTTT.

The chain recombines TRBV6-5 with TRBJ1-2, with 7 bases lining up with TRBD1. Looked up from germline, CDR1 is MNHEY and CDR2 is SVGAGI. V dropped 2 bases and J dropped 1; count of bases not matched to a gene: 7. CDR3 size: 16 residues. The CDR3 here is CASSYSRQGDNYGYTF. In DNA, the CDR3 is TGTGCCAGCAGTTACAGCCGACAGGGAGATAACTATGGCTACACCTTC.

V is TRBV30 and J is TRBJ2-1; D may be TRBD2 (6 bases). The V gene lost 3 bases and the J gene lost 4 bases, with 16 bases spanning the gap. CDR1 and CDR2 from the germline V gene are GTSNPN and SVGIG (reference sequence). The CDR3 sequence is 15 residues long. The CDR3 DNA reads as TGTGCCTGGAGGATAAGCGGGCGAGGGTACAATGAGCAGTTCTTC. Amino acids: CAWRISGRGYNEQFF. The variable domain in full, with the rest retrieved from reference TRBV30 and TRBJ2-1, is SQTIHQWPATLVQPVGSPLSLECTVEGTSNPNLYWYRQAAGRGLQLLFYSVGIGQISSEVPQNLSASRPQDRQFILSSKKLLLSDSGFYLCAWRISGRGYNEQFFGPGTRLTVL.

The rearrangement links TRBV27 to TRBJ2-5, with 8 bases lining up with TRBD2. Germline-derived CDR1 and CDR2 are MNHEY and SMNVEV (reference sequence). CDR3 length equals 16 residues. V lost 0 bases and J lost 1; bases outside the gene matches: 4. The CDR3 sequence: CASSLSLAASQETQYF. Here the CDR3 DNA reads TGTGCCAGCAGTTTATCACTAGCGGCCAGCCAAGAGACCCAGTACTTC.

The chain couples TRBV10-2 to TRBJ2-7; TRBD2 matches 7 bases. The CDR3 has 13 amino acids. From germline, CDR1 is WSHSY and CDR2 SAAADI. Losses at the gene ends were 5 bases for V and 4 bases for J; bases not matched to a gene: 5. The chain's CDR3 is CASSPGGSYEQYV. The CDR3 DNA reads as TGCGCCAGCAGTCCCGGCGGGAGTTACGAGCAGTACGTC.

The rearrangement links TRBV9 to TRBJ2-1; D might be TRBD1 (6 bases). The CDR3 runs to 14 residues. V lost 2 bases and J lost 7, with 13 bases in between. Germline values: CDR1 SGDLS, CDR2 YYNGEE. CDR3 in amino acids: CASSVNEGVNEQFF. The CDR3 region has the DNA TGTGCCAGCAGCGTTAACGAGGGGGTGAATGAGCAGTTCTTC.

This clone was detected only once. The J gene is TRBJ2-1, the V gene TRBV11-3, with TRBD1 identical over 8 bases. V trimming: 4 bases; J trimming: 7 bases; junction bases outside the gene matches: 3. The CDR3 runs 13 residues. The germline CDR1 and CDR2 sequences are SGHNT and YENEEA. In DNA, the CDR3 is TGTGCCAGCAGCTCCGACAGGGGTAATGAGCAGTTCTTC. This translates into CASSSDRGNEQFF.

This clone has a single count. The CDR3 bases are TGTGCCAGCAGCTCGCAGGGGAGGAATCAGCCCCAGCATTTT. Amino acid sequence: CASSSQGRNQPQHF. The chain recombines TRBV7-9 with TRBJ1-5; weak D call: TRBD1 (6 bases). Trimming took 4 bases from V and 4 from J, leaving 11 bases between them. Germline V gives CDR1 SEHNR, CDR2 FQNEAQ (reference sequence). The CDR3 totals 14 residues.

The chain combines TRBV6-1 with TRBJ2-7; D possibly corresponds to TRBD1 (5 bases). Trimming took off 2 bases at V and 2 bases at J, with 13 bases between the two ends. This CDR3 comprises 15 residues. Germline loops: CDR1 MNHNS, CDR2 SASEGT. CDR3 DNA sequence: TGTGCCAGCAGTGAAACCAGGGCAGGGACCTACGAGCAGTACTTC. Its protein is CASSETRAGTYEQYF.

This clone has just a few counts. This chain joins TRBV2 and TRBJ1-5; no reliable D call. There are 14 residues in the CDR3. The V end lost 6 bases, the J end lost 1 base, and 10 bases lay between the germline ends. In germline, CDR1 is SNHLY, CDR2 FYNNEI. The CDR3 DNA is TGTGCCAGCAGCCGAATGTGGAGCAATCAGCCCCAGCATTTT. Translation: CASSRMWSNQPQHF.

This clone was seen once. The DNA for the CDR3 is TGCGCCAGCAGCTTGGGGTGGGGTTTGGAGGAAAAACTGTTTTTT. Residues: CASSLGWGLEEKLFF. This chain joins TRBV5-1 and TRBJ1-4; D is ambiguous. CDR1 and CDR2 (germline): SGHRS, YFSETQ. The CDR3 totals 15 residues. The V end lost 0 bases, the J end lost 8 bases, and 14 bases lay between the germline ends.

The chain joins TRBV9 to TRBJ2-1; TRBD2 aligns across 10 bases. J was trimmed by 8 bases and V by 6 bases; bases with no gene match: 14. In germline, CDR1 is SGDLS, CDR2 YYNGEE. CDR3 size: 16 residues. CDR3 loop: CASTYPGLASVDEQFF. CDR3 DNA: TGTGCCAGCACCTATCCGGGACTAGCGAGTGTAGATGAGCAGTTCTTC.

The chain carries TRBV6-5 and TRBJ2-3; 8 bases fit TRBD2. This CDR3 has 14 amino acids. Germline V gene lookup returns CDR1 MNHEY and CDR2 SVGAGI. V dropped 6 bases and J dropped 0; count of bases not matched to a gene: 2. CDR3 coding DNA: TGTGCCAGCAGGACTAGCGCCAGCACAGATACGCAGTATTTT. Amino acid sequence: CASRTSASTDTQYF.

V gene TRBV30 combines with J gene TRBJ1-5, with D possibly TRBD1 on 5 matching bases. Germline CDR1 and CDR2: GTSNPN and SVGIG (reference sequence). This CDR3 is built from 14 residues. The V gene lost 4 bases and the J gene lost 0 bases, with 10 bases spanning the gap. The chain's CDR3 is CAWNRDYSNQPQHF. The CDR3 nucleotides read TGTGCCTGGAACCGGGACTATAGCAATCAGCCCCAGCATTTT.

The chain has TRBV7-8 and TRBJ1-2; 9 positions match TRBD1. The CDR3 runs 16 residues. Germline CDR1 SGHVS, CDR2 FQNEAQ. Unmatched junction bases numbered 8, after V lost 5 bases and J lost 1 base. The CDR3 is CASSIRRDRVNYGYTF. Here the CDR3 DNA reads TGTGCCAGCAGCATAAGACGGGACAGGGTTAACTATGGCTACACCTTC. The whole variable domain, filled in from reference TRBV7-8 and TRBJ1-2, reads GAGVSQSPRYKVAKRGQDVALRCDPISGHVSLFWYQQALGQGPEFLTYFQNEAQLDKSGLPSDRFFAERPEGSVSTLKIQRTQQEDSAVYLCASSIRRDRVNYGYTFGSGTRLTVV.